The present TCR beta chain was sequenced within a study of blood T cell repertoires in COVID-19. Profiled with immunoSEQ multiplex PCR; TCRdb holds only in-frame clones, not every one. The data hold under 300,000 clones, with about nine tenths observed a single time. CDR3 size: 16 residues. Germline V CDR1 and CDR2: KGHDR, SFDVKD. V was clipped by 3 bases and J by 6 bases; unmatched bases: 8. This receptor was identified in a woman aged 18-35 years who had recovered from COVID-19. The sample comprised PBMCs or T cells enriched from blood (not recorded which). The V and J genes are TRBV24-1 and TRBJ1-1; 11 bases match TRBD1. CDR3 coding DNA: TGTGCCACCAGTGATCCCAGGACAGGGGGCGATGCTGAAGCTTTCTTT. Translating gives CATSDPRTGGDAEAFF.